This entry lists 19 T cell receptor beta chains sequenced from one sample in a study of T-cell memory formation after mild COVID-19. MiXCR, applied by TCRdb to the 5' RACE reads, yields one record per CDR3 protein. The repertoire holds around 400,000 distinct CDR3 sequences, about 24% seen once, with 7.5% to 10% in the top ten. Sequencing was performed on PBMCs or a T cell subset sorted from them (not recorded which). The receptors shown here come from an adult woman who had mild COVID-19 (a few samples of this study predate the infection). Cell type and time point are not known.

This clonotype has just a few counts. The gene calls are TRBV20-1 and TRBJ2-7, with D possibly TRBD2 on 6 matching bases. The CDR3 consists of 15 residues. The V and J ends lost 6 bases and 3 bases respectively, with 21 bases between them. CDR1 is DFQATT and CDR2 is SNEGSKA in the germline V gene (reference sequence). The CDR3 spells CSASAEWRESYEQYF. The CDR3 DNA reads TGCAGTGCAAGCGCTGAATGGAGGGAAAGCTACGAGCAGTACTTC.

This rearrangement joins TRBV18 to TRBJ2-3; 11 bases are a match to TRBD2. V trimming: 3 bases; J trimming: 2 bases; junction bases outside the gene matches: 7. The germline CDR1 and CDR2 sequences are KGHSH and LQKENI. This CDR3 has 17 amino acids. The CDR3 DNA sequence: TGTGCCAGCTCACCCAGACTAGCGGGGAAAACCACAGATACGCAGTATTTT. Translated: CASSPRLAGKTTDTQYF. The variable domain in full, with the rest retrieved from reference TRBV18 and TRBJ2-3, is NAGVMQNPRHLVRRRGQEARLRCSPMKGHSHVYWYRQLPEEGLKFMVYLQKENIIDESGMPKERFSAEFPKEGPSILRIQQVVRGDSAAYFCASSPRLAGKTTDTQYFGPGTRLTVL.

As regards this clonotype: One end of the junction is discordant with germline, which a read error may explain. CDR3 amino acids: CASSSSGTDAFF. CDR3 nucleotides: TGTGCCAGCAGTAGCTCGGGCACTGATGCTTTCTTT. The chain couples TRBV5-4 to TRBJ1-1; D gene uncertain. CDR3 size: 12 residues. Germline V gives CDR1 SGHNT, CDR2 YYREEE (reference sequence). Together with reference TRBV5-4 and TRBJ1-1, the CDR3 gives the full variable domain: ETGVTQSPTHLIKTRGQQVTLRCSSQSGHNTVSWYQQALGQGPQFIFQYYREEENGRGNFPPRFSGLQFPNYSSELNVNALELDDSALYLCASSSSGTDAFFGQGTRLTVV.

The chain links TRBV5-1 to TRBJ2-7, with a tentative D call TRBD2 (6 bases). CDR3 size: 14 residues. Trimming took off 4 bases at V and 6 bases at J, with 17 bases between the two ends. Per the germline V gene, CDR1 is SGHRS and CDR2 is YFSETQ. In nucleotides, the CDR3 is TGCGCCAGCAGCCCGATCCGGCGGGACCGCGAGCAGTACTTC. This codes for CASSPIRRDREQYF.

The chain couples TRBV7-2 to TRBJ2-4; D gene uncertain. The CDR3 extends over 12 amino acids. The germline V and J ends were trimmed by 5 bases and 7 bases, with 9 bases remaining between them. Germline V gene data show CDR1 as SGHTA and CDR2 as FQGNSA. The CDR3 sequence is CASSIMVNIQYF. The CDR3 nucleotides are TGTGCCAGCAGCATAATGGTTAACATTCAGTACTTC.

The chain employs TRBV12-3 or TRBV12-4 and TRBJ2-7; D assignment may be TRBD1 or TRBD2 (6 bases each). The V and J ends lost 4 bases and 7 bases respectively, with 14 bases between them. CDR3 length: 13 amino acids. This CDR3 is CASSSGGLLEQYF. For the CDR3, the DNA is TGTGCCAGCAGTTCTGGGGGGCTATTAGAGCAGTACTTC.

This clonotype was picked up a small number of times. The CDR3 coding sequence is TGTGCCAGCAGATTTACAGGGGGATTGGCCCCACAGAACCAAGAGACCCAGTACTTC. The encoded protein is CASRFTGGLAPQNQETQYF. The chain has TRBV6-5 and TRBJ2-5, with 8 bases identical to TRBD1. This CDR3 region has 19 residues. Trimming took 6 bases from V and 0 from J; bases not matched to a gene: 18. Per the germline V gene, CDR1 is MNHEY and CDR2 is SVGAGI.

This clonotype has a handful of counts. The V call is TRBV6-6, the J call TRBJ2-2; 9 positions match TRBD1. Germline lookup yields CDR1 MNHNY and CDR2 SVGAGI (reference sequence). The CDR3 is 15 amino acids. J gave up 1 base and V 6 bases, and 3 bases lay outside the gene matches. For the CDR3, the DNA is TGTGCCAGCAGACTGGGACAGGGGAACACCGGGGAGCTGTTTTTT. This gives the protein CASRLGQGNTGELFF.

This clonotype came up a few times. The V and J genes are TRBV4-2 and TRBJ1-1; D is ambiguous. The CDR3 sequence is 17 residues long. Germline V lookup: CDR1 LGHNA, CDR2 YNFKEQ. Trimming pared 3 bases from V and 1 base from J, leaving 18 bases between. CDR3 protein: CASSQTMGRTQNTEAFF. The CDR3 nucleotides are TGTGCCAGCAGCCAGACCATGGGCAGGACCCAGAACACTGAAGCTTTCTTT.

The chain's CDR3 is CASGSRDKGRVDSYNEQFF. CDR3 bases: TGTGCTAGTGGTTCCCGGGATAAAGGGCGGGTGGATTCCTACAATGAGCAGTTCTTC. This chain connects TRBV12-5 to TRBJ2-1; possibly TRBD2 for D (5 bases). The length of the CDR3 is 19 residues. Germline CDR1 and CDR2: LGHNT and FRNRAP. Trimming stripped 4 bases from V and 1 base from J, with 23 bases between.

This clonotype was observed a few times. The chain is built from TRBV20-1 and TRBJ1-1; D might be TRBD1 (5 bases). CDR3 length equals 14 residues. Germline V gene data show CDR1 as DFQATT and CDR2 as SNEGSKA (reference sequence). Trimming took 6 bases from V and 6 from J, leaving 20 bases between them. The CDR3 DNA reads as TGCAGTGCCCCTGACCTTGGCAAAGGGGCTGAAGCTTTCTTT. It codes for CSAPDLGKGAEAFF.

This clonotype was found many times. V and J are TRBV12-3 or TRBV12-4 and TRBJ2-7; D perhaps matches TRBD2 (5 bases). The CDR3 sequence is 13 residues long. Between the trimmed V and J ends, which lost 3 bases and 3 bases, there was a span of 9 bases. Here the CDR3 reads CASSLNRDYEQYF. For the CDR3, the DNA is TGTGCCAGCAGTTTGAACCGGGACTACGAGCAGTACTTC.

This clonotype was recorded once. Relative to the germline gene, one junction end is altered; a read error may explain this. The chain recombines TRBV4-1 with TRBJ2-3; 7 bases are a match to TRBD1. Germline-derived CDR1 and CDR2 are MGHRA and YSYEKL. This CDR3 has 15 residues. This CDR3 is CASSQMGQNTDTKYF. The CDR3 bases are TGCGCCAGCAGCCAAATGGGACAGAACACAGATACGAAGTATTTT.

In this sample, this clonotype turned up a few times. The junction departs from germline at one end; a sequencing error may be responsible. The chain couples TRBV10-3 to TRBJ2-7; D perhaps matches TRBD2 (6 bases). The CDR3 is made up of 13 amino acids. In germline, CDR1 is ENHRY, CDR2 SYGVKD. The CDR3: CAIGETSLPEQYF. The CDR3 DNA sequence: TGTGCCATCGGTGAGACTAGTCTTCCCGAGCAGTACTTC.

Written as DNA, the CDR3 is TGCGCCAGCAGCCCCGGGCGAAGCGGGAACTCCTACAATGAGCAGTTCTTC. Protein product: CASSPGRSGNSYNEQFF. The chain combines TRBV5-1 with TRBJ2-1, with 7 bases that match TRBD2. The CDR3 length is 17 residues. Germline CDR1 SGHRS, CDR2 YFSETQ. V was clipped by 4 bases and J by 0 bases; unmatched bases: 10.

This clonotype was seen just once. This chain's CDR3 is CASSLSQGAPQHF. The CDR3 region has the DNA TGTGCCAGCAGTTTATCTCAGGGAGCGCCCCAGCATTTT. The gene calls are TRBV12-3 or TRBV12-4 and TRBJ1-5, with a weak D call TRBD1 (5 bases). This CDR3 comprises 13 residues. Trimming shortened V by 2 bases and J by 9 bases, and 11 bases separated the two germline ends.

This clonotype has only one observation. The V gene is TRBV7-9, the J gene TRBJ2-1, with unresolved D. Looked up from germline, CDR1 is SEHNR and CDR2 is FQNEAQ (reference sequence). This CDR3 spans 14 amino acids. The V end was cut by 0 bases, the J end by 9 bases, with 12 bases between. As DNA, the CDR3 is TGTGCCAGCAGCTTAGCAGGTCCTGGTACTGAGCAGTTCTTC. Protein product: CASSLAGPGTEQFF.

The V gene is TRBV10-3, the J gene TRBJ1-2, with 9 nucleotides matching TRBD1. Germline CDR1 reads ENHRY; CDR2 reads SYGVKD. This CDR3 is built from 14 residues. With 2 bases clipped from V and 4 bases from J, the junction kept 2 bases outside the gene matches. In nucleotides, the CDR3 is TGTGCCATCAGTGAGACAGGGGGCGGCTATGGCTACACCTTC. Its protein product is CAISETGGGYGYTF.

This clonotype has only a few counts. The chain employs TRBV11-2 and TRBJ2-7, with D unclear. From germline, CDR1 is SGHAT and CDR2 FQNNGV. CDR3 length: 14 residues. The V end lost 7 bases, the J end lost 1 base, and 14 bases lay between the germline ends. This CDR3 is CASTLPVRSYEQYF. CDR3 DNA sequence: TGTGCCAGCACCCTCCCTGTGAGATCCTACGAGCAGTACTTC.